The 2 T cell receptor beta chains presented below share a single source sample, sequenced in a study of T cells in localized non-small cell lung cancer. Clones were read by immunoSEQ multiplex PCR, and TCRdb kept only the in-frame ones, dropping some. The data hold 55,000 to 75,000 clones, with 85% to 90% observed a single time. This specimen consisted of peripheral blood, obtained before any cancer treatment. Receptors originate from a male donor at least 60 years old with stage III squamous cell lung carcinoma.

This clone has a single count. V usage is TRBV6-5 and J usage is TRBJ1-2; D is uncertain. This CDR3 is 15 amino acids long. From germline, CDR1 is MNHEY and CDR2 SVGAGI. V lost 0 bases to trimming and J lost 8 bases, with 16 bases between them. CDR3: CASSYSTENLMGYTF. The CDR3 coding sequence is TGTGCCAGCAGTTACTCGACGGAAAATCTAATGGGCTACACCTTC.

The V and J genes are TRBV10-3 and TRBJ2-3; D unclear. The CDR3 is made up of 12 amino acids. V lost 7 bases, J lost 6 bases, and 11 bases lay in between. CDR1 and CDR2 (germline): ENHRY, SYGVKD. The CDR3 DNA is TGTGCCATCATGGCTAGTGGGGATACGCAGTATTTT. The encoded protein is CAIMASGDTQYF.